This T cell receptor (beta chain) was documented in a study of cytomegalovirus exposure and HLA in healthy donors. Study-wide results and caveats: Across HLA loci, a later analysis found differing TCR association rates, with DRB1 most and HLA-C fewest.

With 60 Vbeta and 13 Jbeta primers, the PCR was carried out. Repertoires were generated with immunoSEQ multiplex PCR, while TCRdb's copy carries only in-frame clones and drops some. The sample shows 150,000 to 200,000 clones, approximately 77% of them seen only once. CDR3 length: 12 amino acids. This clone was recorded a few times. What it recognizes is unknown. The chain is built from TRBV21-1 and TRBJ1-2; TRBD1, the D gene given by the table, was not confirmed from the DNA. TRBV21-1 counts as a pseudogene. This TCR was sampled from a man aged 50 or older in good health and CMV-seropositive. Sequences were obtained from PBMCs. This CDR3 reads CASTSTGKDYTF. The CDR3 DNA follows: TGTGCCAGCACCTCGACAGGGAAAGACTACACCTTC.